Here is one T cell receptor beta chain with its context. The data were obtained in a study of T cells in Graves' hyperthyroidism and ophthalmopathy. RNA transcripts served as the template for amplifying TCR beta CDR3 regions. An initial round of RT-PCR targeting the TCR CDR3 relied on the HTBI primer set. TCRdb itself ran the multiplex PCR reads through MiXCR, one entry per CDR3 protein. This table holds 600,000 to 850,000 distinct CDR3 sequences, 15% to 20% found once. Uncontrolled infection, other autoimmune disease, pregnancy or lactation led to exclusion. Fresh peripheral blood, about 9.6 ml, yielded the PBMCs. Germline CDR1 is MNHNS and CDR2 is SASEGT. This CDR3 spans 16 amino acids. V trimming: 3 bases; J trimming: 3 bases; junction bases outside the gene matches: 8.

Sequenced input: blood. The chain recombines TRBV6-1 with TRBJ1-2; 9 nucleotides match TRBD1. The TCR comes from a woman aged 45-65 years with Graves' hyperthyroidism that later progressed to Graves' ophthalmopathy. CDR3 amino acids: CASSDPRQGGHYGYTF. The CDR3 DNA reads as TGTGCCAGCAGTGACCCTCGACAGGGGGGCCACTATGGCTACACCTTC.